A selection of T cell receptor beta chains follows, all from one sample in a study of blood T cell repertoires in COVID-19. Sequenced by immunoSEQ multiplex PCR; TCRdb stores in-frame clones only, minus some. The table records roughly 330,000 clones, about 85% of them present only once. The sequencing sample was made of PBMCs or T cells enriched from blood (not recorded which). The receptors were gathered from a woman aged 25 to 39 who had recovered from COVID-19. Both conserved end residues are part of each CDR3. D genes are given only for firm matches. Clone size is not always given. Where it is, it says once, few, many or a class for expanded clones.

d_call clone_size j_call v_call cdr3_nt cdr3_aa
TRBD2 . TRBJ2-7 TRBV5-1 TGCGCCAGCAGCCCCGGGACTAGCTCGAGGTACGAGCAGTACTTC CASSPGTSSRYEQYF
. . TRBJ1-3 TRBV7-9 TGTGCCAGCAGCTTAAGTGGGGGATCGGGGGGTTCTGGAAACACCATATATTTT CASSLSGGSGGSGNTIYF
. once TRBJ1-6 TRBV7-2 TGTGCCAGCAGCTTAGCGCCCAGGGGCTATTCACCCCTCCACTTT CASSLAPRGYSPLHF
. . TRBJ1-2 TRBV7-9 TGTGCCAGCAGCCTCCTTGGAGCCGATAATAACTATGGCTACACCTTC CASSLLGADNNYGYTF
. . TRBJ1-1 TRBV5-1 TGCGCCAGCAGCTTGGAAGGGAGGACTGAAGCTTTCTTT CASSLEGRTEAFF
. . TRBJ1-2 TRBV2 TGTGGGAGCAGGGGAGAAAGCTATGGCTACACCTTC CGSRGESYGYTF
TRBD1 . TRBJ1-3 TRBV18 TGTGCCAGCTCGATAATTGACAGGGACCCTGGAAACACCATATATTTT CASSIIDRDPGNTIYF
TRBD1 few TRBJ1-1 TRBV27 TGTGCCAGCAGGGGACAGGGTAACACTGAAGCTTTCTTT CASRGQGNTEAFF
TRBD1 . TRBJ1-1 TRBV3-1/TRBV3-2 TGTGCCAGCAGCCAAGCAACCGGGACAGCGAACACTGAAGCTTTCTTT CASSQATGTANTEAFF
. . TRBJ2-1 TRBV21-1 TGTGCCAGCAGCAAAGCGCTATTTAGGACTAGCGGGAGCTCCTACAATGAGCAGTTCTTC CASSKALFRTSGSSYNEQFF
TRBD1 . TRBJ1-5 TRBV6-5 TGTGCCAGCAGCCGCGGACAGGGCCCCAATCAGCCCCAGCATTTT CASSRGQGPNQPQHF
TRBD1 few TRBJ2-7 TRBV6-5 TGTGCCAGCAGGAAACAGGGGGGTAGCTCCTACGAGCAGTACTTC CASRKQGGSSYEQYF
. few TRBJ1-6 TRBV19 TGTGCCAGTAGTTACACCCGCGAGGGTAGCTCCTATAATTCACCCCTCCACTTT CASSYTREGSSYNSPLHF
TRBD2 . TRBJ2-7 TRBV6-5 TGTGCCAGCAAACCAGCCGTCAGGGAGGGCGAGCAGTACTTC CASKPAVREGEQYF
TRBD2 . TRBJ2-2 TRBV4-2 TGTGCCAGCAGCCAAGATAAGGGAGGGCGGGGGAACACCGGGGAGCTGTTTTTT CASSQDKGGRGNTGELFF
. . TRBJ1-1 TRBV5-1 TGCGCCAGCAGCCCTCCTAGGGGGGGCGCGTACACTGAAGCTTTCTTT CASSPPRGGAYTEAFF
. . TRBJ1-1 TRBV3-1/TRBV3-2 TGTGCCAGCAGCCATGTATCCGACAGTATGAACACTGAAGCTTTCTTT CASSHVSDSMNTEAFF
. . TRBJ1-5 TRBV6-2/TRBV6-3 TGTGCCAGCAGTTACTTACGACTAAGCAATCAGCCCCAGCATTTT CASSYLRLSNQPQHF
. . TRBJ1-1 TRBV4-1 TGCGCCAGCAGCCAAGATCAAGGACAAAAAGCTTTCTTT CASSQDQGQKAFF
. . TRBJ1-6 TRBV5-1 TGCGCCAGCAGCTTGGTACTATTAGGGACACCGAATAATTCACCCCTCCACTTT CASSLVLLGTPNNSPLHF
. . TRBJ1-2 TRBV7-2 TGTGCCAGCAGCTCCGACGCGGGACGGGGATCTGGCTACACCTTC CASSSDAGRGSGYTF
TRBD1 . TRBJ2-1 TRBV14 TGTGCCAGCAGCCAAGATCCCGGACAGGGATGGCTGAGCTCCTACAATGAGCAGTTCTTC CASSQDPGQGWLSSYNEQFF
. . TRBJ1-2 TRBV14 TGTGCCAGCAGCCCAGGGTCGGTAGGCTATGGCTACACCTTC CASSPGSVGYGYTF
TRBD1 . TRBJ1-1 TRBV7-6 TGTGCCAGCAGCATTACAGGGGCCACTGAAGCTTTCTTT CASSITGATEAFF
TRBD1 . TRBJ2-7 TRBV27 TGTGCCAGCAGTTTATTCGGGACAGCCAAGCAGTACTTC CASSLFGTAKQYF
. . TRBJ2-6 TRBV5-4 TGTGCCAGCAGTTTGACGGGGTTCGGGGCCAACGTCCTGACTTTC CASSLTGFGANVLTF
TRBD1 . TRBJ1-1 TRBV11-3 TGTGCCAGCAGCTTAGATCCCAGGGGGGATGAAGCTTTCTTT CASSLDPRGDEAFF
TRBD2 . TRBJ2-3 TRBV5-4 TGTGCCAGCAGCTTGATGGTATTAGCGGGGGCTAGCACAGATACGCAGTATTTT CASSLMVLAGASTDTQYF
. . TRBJ1-2 TRBV10-1 TGCGCCAGCAGTGAGTCGACGGACAGCCCCTATGGCTACACCTTC CASSESTDSPYGYTF
TRBD1 . TRBJ1-5 TRBV18 TGTGCCAGCTCTCTTCGGACAGGGGTCAATCAGCCCCAGCATTTT CASSLRTGVNQPQHF
TRBD2 once TRBJ2-3 TRBV9 TGTGCCAGCAGCGTAGCCCCCTTACTAGCGGGGGCCACAGATACGCAGTATTTT CASSVAPLLAGATDTQYF
. . TRBJ2-3 TRBV4-1 TGCGCCAGCAGCCGCAACGTTAGAGATACGCAGTATTTT CASSRNVRDTQYF
. . TRBJ2-3 TRBV5-1 TGCGCCAGCAGCTTGTCCCTCGGGGGAAGCACAGATACGCAGTATTTT CASSLSLGGSTDTQYF
TRBD1 . TRBJ2-5 TRBV5-5 TGTGCCAGCAGCCCGGGACAGGGGGCCGGGAGAGAGACCCAGTACTTC CASSPGQGAGRETQYF
. . TRBJ2-7 TRBV7-2 TGTGCCAGCAGCTTAGCGAGGACATACGAGCAGTACTTC CASSLARTYEQYF
. few TRBJ1-2 TRBV27 TGTGCCAGCAGTTTAACAGGGTCTGTAAGCGGTGGCTACACCTTC CASSLTGSVSGGYTF